The entry below describes one TCR beta chain. Its antigen remains unidentified. No quality values exist for individual bases; no much larger clone is one base distant. Library creation used the immunoSEQ multiplex PCR assay. Alongside multiparametric flow cytometry, deep sequencing of rearranged TCR beta loci was used to profile the T cell repertoires. This is the immuneACCESS table as TCRdb keeps it, with only in-frame sequences that have V and J called. A part of the clones is gone; compared with another copy, unresolved V genes explain less than half, and the rest is unexplained. Recorded for this sample are 20,000 to 25,000 clones; less than 85% of them occurred a single time. Together, the top ten hold over 15% of the sample. The data are from a study of lymphopenia after photon versus proton radiotherapy (dated by TCRdb to 2018 to 2020). With respect to the entire study: The study compared the immunological effects of photon versus proton radiation therapy in patients with gastrointestinal tumors who developed high-grade lymphopenia. The goal of the study was to characterize the differences between the two radiation modalities in how they affect the immune system. The cohort comprised about 20 patients with gastrointestinal tumors who received either photon or proton therapy and then developed lymphopenia.

Overall results and qualifications from the work: Across the cohort, among patients who died, a greater drop in TCR diversity after the nadir was inversely correlated with overall survival time. After the lymphocyte count nadir, repertoires from photon-treated patients showed oligoclonal expansion, particularly of CD8+ Temra cells, and this expansion drove the decline in diversity. During treatment, patients who received photon therapy lost naive T cells and TCR diversity and gained effector/memory populations, whereas patients who received proton therapy remained relatively stable. The survival association was examined only in patients who died, and the authors described better survival with proton therapy as a possibility, not as a demonstrated result.

The CDR3 holds 16 amino acids from the cysteine to the phenylalanine. Just CDR3 DNA is preserved here, 48 bases in frame from base 1. V and J are trimmed by 0 bases and 6 bases, and the gene matches miss 6 bases of the junction. From the germline V gene (reference sequence), CDR1 is MNHNY and CDR2 is SVGAGI. The specimen comprised peripheral blood, sampled from a patient treated with photon-based radiotherapy. The sequence joins TRBV6-6 to TRBJ2-1, and 9 junctional nucleotides match TRBD1. This TCR was sampled from a man in his 60s with pancreatic cancer. The DNA reads as follows: TGTGCCAGCAGTTACTCCGGGACAGGGCATCCCAATGAGCAGTTCTTC. This is translated as CASSYSGTGHPNEQFF.